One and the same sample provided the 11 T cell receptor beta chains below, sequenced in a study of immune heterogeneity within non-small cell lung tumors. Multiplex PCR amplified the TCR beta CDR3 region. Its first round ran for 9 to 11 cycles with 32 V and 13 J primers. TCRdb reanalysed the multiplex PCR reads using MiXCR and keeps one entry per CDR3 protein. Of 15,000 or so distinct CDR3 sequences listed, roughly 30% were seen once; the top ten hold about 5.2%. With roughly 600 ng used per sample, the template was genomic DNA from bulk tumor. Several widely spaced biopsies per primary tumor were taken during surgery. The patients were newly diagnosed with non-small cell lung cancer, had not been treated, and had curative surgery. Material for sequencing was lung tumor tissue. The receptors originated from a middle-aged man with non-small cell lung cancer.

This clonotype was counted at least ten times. The CDR3, as DNA: TGTGCCAGTAGTAGGGGTGGTTTTGTGAACACTGAAGCTTTCTTT. Its protein product is CASSRGGFVNTEAFF. J is TRBJ1-1 and V is TRBV19; no definite D call. Germline V gives CDR1 LNHDA, CDR2 SQIVND (reference sequence). The CDR3 is 15 amino acids. The V end lost 4 bases, the J end lost 0 bases, and 12 bases lay between the germline ends.

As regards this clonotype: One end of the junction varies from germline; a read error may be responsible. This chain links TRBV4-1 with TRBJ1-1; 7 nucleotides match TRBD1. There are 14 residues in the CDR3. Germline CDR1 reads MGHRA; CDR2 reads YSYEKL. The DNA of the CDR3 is TGCGCCAGCAGTAGGCAGGGGACAGACACTGAATCTTTCTTT. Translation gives CASSRQGTDTESFF.

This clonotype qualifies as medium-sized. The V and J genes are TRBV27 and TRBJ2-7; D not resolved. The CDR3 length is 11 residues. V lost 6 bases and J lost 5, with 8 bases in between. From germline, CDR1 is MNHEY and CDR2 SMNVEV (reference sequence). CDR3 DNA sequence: TGTGCCAGCAGGGCTGGGAACGAGCAGTACTTC. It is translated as CASRAGNEQYF.

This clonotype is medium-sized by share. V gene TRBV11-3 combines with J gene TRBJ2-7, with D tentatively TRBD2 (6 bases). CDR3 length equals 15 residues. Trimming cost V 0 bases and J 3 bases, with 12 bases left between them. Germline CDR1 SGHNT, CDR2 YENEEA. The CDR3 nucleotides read TGTGCCAGCAGCTTAGAGGTGGGAGGAAACTACGAGCAGTACTTC. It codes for CASSLEVGGNYEQYF. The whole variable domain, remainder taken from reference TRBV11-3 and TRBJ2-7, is EAGVVQSPRYKIIEKKQPVAFWCNPISGHNTLYWYLQNLGQGPELLIRYENEEAVDDSQLPKDRFSAERLKGVDSTLKIQPAELGDSAVYLCASSLEVGGNYEQYFGPGTRLTVT.

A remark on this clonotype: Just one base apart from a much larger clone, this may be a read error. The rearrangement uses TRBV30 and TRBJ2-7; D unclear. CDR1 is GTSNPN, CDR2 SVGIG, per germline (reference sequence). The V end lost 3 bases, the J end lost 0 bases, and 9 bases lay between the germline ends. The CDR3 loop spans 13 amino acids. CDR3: CAWRPQISYEQYF. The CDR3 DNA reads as TGTGCCTGGAGGCCACAAATCTCCTACGAGCAGTACTTC.

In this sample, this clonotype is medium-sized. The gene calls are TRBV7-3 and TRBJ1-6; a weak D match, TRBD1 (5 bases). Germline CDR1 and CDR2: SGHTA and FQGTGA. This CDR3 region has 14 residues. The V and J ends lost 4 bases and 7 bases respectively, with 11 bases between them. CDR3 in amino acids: CASSYRSQNSPLHF. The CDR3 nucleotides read TGTGCCAGCAGCTACAGGTCTCAGAATTCACCCCTCCACTTT.

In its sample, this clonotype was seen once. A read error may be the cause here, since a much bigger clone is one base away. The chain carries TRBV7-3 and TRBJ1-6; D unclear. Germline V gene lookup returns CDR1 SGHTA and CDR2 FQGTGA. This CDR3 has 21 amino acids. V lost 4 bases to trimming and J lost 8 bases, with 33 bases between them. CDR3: CASSSRVSGSALLRLHSPLHF. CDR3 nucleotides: TGTGCCAGCAGCTCTCGGGTGTCGGGGTCAGCCCTCTTGAGGTTGCATTCACCCCTCCACTTT.

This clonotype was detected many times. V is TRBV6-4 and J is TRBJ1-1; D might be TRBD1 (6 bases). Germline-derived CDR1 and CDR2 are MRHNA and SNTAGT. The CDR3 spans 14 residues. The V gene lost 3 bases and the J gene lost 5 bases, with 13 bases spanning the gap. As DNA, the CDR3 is TGTGCCAGCAGTGAAGAGGGGGGTAGGACTGAAGCTTTCTTT. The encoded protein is CASSEEGGRTEAFF.

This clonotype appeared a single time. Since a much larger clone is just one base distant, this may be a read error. CDR3 loop: CASSTGGGARGQPQHF. The CDR3, as DNA: TGTGCCAGTAGTACCGGGGGCGGGGCCCGGGGTCAGCCCCAGCATTTT. The chain has TRBV19 and TRBJ1-5, with D perhaps TRBD1 (6 bases). CDR3 length: 16 residues. V gave up 4 bases and J gave up 6 bases, with 19 bases separating them. Germline-derived CDR1 and CDR2 are LNHDA and SQIVND (reference sequence).

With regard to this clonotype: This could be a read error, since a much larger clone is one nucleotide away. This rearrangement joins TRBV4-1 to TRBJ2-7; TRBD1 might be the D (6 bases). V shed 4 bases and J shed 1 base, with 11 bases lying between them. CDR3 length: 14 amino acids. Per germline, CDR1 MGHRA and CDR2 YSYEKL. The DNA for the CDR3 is TGCGCCAGCAGCCGAGGTCAGGGGTCCTACGAGCAGTACTTC. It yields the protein CASSRGQGSYEQYF.

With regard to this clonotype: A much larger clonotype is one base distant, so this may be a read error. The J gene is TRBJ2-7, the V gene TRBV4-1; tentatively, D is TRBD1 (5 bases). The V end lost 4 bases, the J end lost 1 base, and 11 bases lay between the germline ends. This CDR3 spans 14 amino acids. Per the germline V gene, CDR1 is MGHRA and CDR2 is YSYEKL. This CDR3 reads CASSRDRGSYEQYF. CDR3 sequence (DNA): TGCGCCAGCAGCCGCGATAGGGGTTCCTACGAGCAGTACTTC.